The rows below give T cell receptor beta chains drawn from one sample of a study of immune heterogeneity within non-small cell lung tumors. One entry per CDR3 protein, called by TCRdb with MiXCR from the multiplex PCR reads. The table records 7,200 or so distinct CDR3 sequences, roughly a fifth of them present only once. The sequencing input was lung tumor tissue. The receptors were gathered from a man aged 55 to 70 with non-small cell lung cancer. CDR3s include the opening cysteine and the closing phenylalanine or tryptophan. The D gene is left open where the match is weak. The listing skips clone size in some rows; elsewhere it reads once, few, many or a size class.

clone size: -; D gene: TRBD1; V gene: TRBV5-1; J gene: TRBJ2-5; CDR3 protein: CASNIGQGQETQYF; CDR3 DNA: TGCGCCAGCAACATAGGACAGGGCCAAGAGACCCAGTACTTC
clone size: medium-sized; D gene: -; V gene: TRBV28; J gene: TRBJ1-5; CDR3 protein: CASSPGRAGNQPQHF; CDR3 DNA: TGTGCCAGCAGTCCTGGACGGGCAGGAAATCAGCCCCAGCATTTT
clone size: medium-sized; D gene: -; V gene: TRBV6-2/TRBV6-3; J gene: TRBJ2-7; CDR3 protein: CASSYGISYEQYF; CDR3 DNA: TGTGCCAGCAGTTACGGGATCTCCTACGAGCAGTACTTC
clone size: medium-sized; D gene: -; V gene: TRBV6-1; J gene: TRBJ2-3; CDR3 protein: CASSKRQRTDTQYF; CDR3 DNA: TGTGCCAGCAGTAAACGACAGCGCACAGATACGCAGTATTTT
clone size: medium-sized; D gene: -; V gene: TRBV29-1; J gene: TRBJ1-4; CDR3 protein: CSVDETGGEKLFF; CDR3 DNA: TGCAGCGTTGACGAGACAGGCGGAGAAAAACTGTTTTTT
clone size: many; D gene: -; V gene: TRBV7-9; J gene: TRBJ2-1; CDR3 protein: CASGGRGGGSYNEQFF; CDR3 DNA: TGTGCCAGCGGGGGGAGAGGGGGGGGGTCCTACAATGAGCAGTTCTTC
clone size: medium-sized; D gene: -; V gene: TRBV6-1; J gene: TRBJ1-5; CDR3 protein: CASSEARGTHGEPQHF; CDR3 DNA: TGTGCCAGCAGTGAAGCAAGGGGGACGCACGGGGAGCCCCAGCATTTT
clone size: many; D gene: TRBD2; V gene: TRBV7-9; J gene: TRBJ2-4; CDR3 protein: CASSPQGGAGNSKNIQYF; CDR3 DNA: TGTGCCAGCAGCCCCCAGGGAGGGGCGGGAAATAGCAAAAACATTCAGTACTTC
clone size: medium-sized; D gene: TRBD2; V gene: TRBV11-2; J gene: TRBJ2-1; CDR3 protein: CASSLYLGGNEQFF; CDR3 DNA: TGTGCCAGCAGCTTATATTTGGGAGGGAATGAGCAGTTCTTC
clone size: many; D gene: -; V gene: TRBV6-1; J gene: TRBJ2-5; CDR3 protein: CASSSGPKLGTQYF; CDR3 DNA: TGTGCCAGCAGTTCGGGTCCTAAACTGGGGACCCAGTACTTC
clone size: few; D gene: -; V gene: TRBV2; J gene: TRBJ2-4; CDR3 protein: CASIGPSAKNIQYF; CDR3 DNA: TGTGCCAGCATCGGACCCTCCGCCAAAAACATTCAGTACTTC